The sequence of this T cell receptor (beta chain) was determined in a study of radiotherapy plus CTLA-4 blockade in lung cancer. Overall study: Objective responses occurred in around 18% of patients; roughly 31% had disease control.

On this clone: Its antigen is currently unknown.

V lost 0 bases and J lost 7, with 12 bases in between. This CDR3 is 14 amino acids long. The germline CDR1 and CDR2 sequences are MRHNA and SNTAGT. TCRdb's table, derived via immunoSEQ multiplex PCR, lists solely in-frame clones and lacks some. The profile covers tens of thousands of clones, with under 80% appearing a single time and 7.7% taken by the ten largest. Focal radiation plus CTLA-4 blockade with ipilimumab was administered to patients who had chemo-refractory metastatic non-small-cell lung cancer. Broader study findings: Among reported predictors of response, early blood T cell clone dynamics with interferon-beta performed best.

The sequenced sample was peripheral blood, obtained from a patient treated with radiotherapy plus ipilimumab. V usage is TRBV6-4 and J usage is TRBJ1-1; tentative D call: TRBD1 (6 bases). This receptor was obtained from a human donor with non-small cell lung cancer who had stable disease on radiotherapy plus ipilimumab. Here the CDR3 DNA reads TGTGCCAGCAGTGACTCGGGAGGGGGTAGTGAAGCTTTCTTT. Its translation is CASSDSGGGSEAFF.